A selection of T cell receptor beta chains follows, all from one sample in a study of CD8 T cells in Susac syndrome. MiXCR, applied by TCRdb to the immunoSEQ multiplex PCR reads, yields one record per CDR3 protein. The sample consists of under 200,000 distinct CDR3 sequences, roughly nine tenths of them appearing once. Sequenced material: CD4+ T cells from PBMCs. The receptors come from a human donor with Susac syndrome. Each CDR3 is given with its conserved first and last residue. Each record gives: clone size, D gene, V gene, J gene, CDR3 DNA, CDR3 protein. D genes are given only for firm matches. Some rows mark clone size as missing; the rest say once, few, many or name a class of expanded clone.

>.|.|TRBV6-1|TRBJ1-6
TGTGCCAGCACCCCACCGCGGGCAGGGGTAAATTCACCCCTCCACTTT
CASTPPRAGVNSPLHF
>.|.|TRBV20-1|TRBJ2-7
TGCAGTGCTAGAACTCGAGTGGGTTACGAGCAGTACTTC
CSARTRVGYEQYF
>once|.|TRBV7-3|TRBJ2-1
TGTGCCAGCAGCCCCCCCGGTCAAACTGAGCAGTTCTTC
CASSPPGQTEQFF
>few|.|TRBV5-1|TRBJ1-2
TGCGCCAGCAGCCCACAACTCAGGACGGGAGGCTACACCTTC
CASSPQLRTGGYTF
>.|.|TRBV9|TRBJ1-2
TGTGCCAGCAGCGTCGGGATCAGGGAGCCTCCTAACTATGGCTACACCTTC
CASSVGIREPPNYGYTF
>.|TRBD2|TRBV4-2|TRBJ2-1
TGTGCCAGCAGCCAGAGACCCGGGACTACCATTGGGAATGAGCAGTTCTTC
CASSQRPGTTIGNEQFF
>few|TRBD2|TRBV4-1|TRBJ2-7
TGCGCCAGCAGCCAAGATCATTCTAGCGGGATAAACTACGAGCAGTACTTC
CASSQDHSSGINYEQYF
>.|TRBD2|TRBV30|TRBJ2-3
TGTGCCTGGGTAGCGGGGTCTAGCACAGATACGCAGTATTTT
CAWVAGSSTDTQYF
>once|.|TRBV6-6|TRBJ1-1
TGTGCCAGCAGTTACTCGGGGGGTTCAAGGATTGAAGCTTTCTTT
CASSYSGGSRIEAFF
>.|.|TRBV2|TRBJ1-5
TGTGCCAGCAGTGAAGACAGGTTCAGCAATCAGCCCCAGCATTTT
CASSEDRFSNQPQHF
>.|.|TRBV3-1|TRBJ2-7
TGTGCCAGCAGCCAAGGCACCCCCGAGCAGTACTTC
CASSQGTPEQYF
>.|TRBD1|TRBV5-1|TRBJ2-7
TGCGCCAGCAGCACGGGACAGGGGCCCTCCGCGAGGCACGAGCAGTACTTC
CASSTGQGPSARHEQYF
>.|TRBD2|TRBV20-1|TRBJ2-1
TGCAGTGCCCCTCGGGGGGTCTCCTACAATGAGCAGTTCTTC
CSAPRGVSYNEQFF
>.|.|TRBV18|TRBJ2-3
TGTGCCAGCTCACCGGCGGGAAATTCACGCACAGATACGCAGTATTTT
CASSPAGNSRTDTQYF
>.|TRBD2|TRBV24-1|TRBJ2-3
TGTGCCACCAGTGAATCTACCGGGGGGGCCTTAGGAGATACGCAGTATTTT
CATSESTGGALGDTQYF
>.|TRBD2|TRBV3-1|TRBJ2-7
TGTGCCAGCAGCCAAGATAGCGGGGGGGCCGTCGGGCAGTACTTC
CASSQDSGGAVGQYF
>.|.|TRBV5-1|TRBJ2-3
TGCGCCAGCAGAGTAGACACAGATACGCAGTATTTT
CASRVDTDTQYF
>.|.|TRBV4-1|TRBJ2-5
TGCGCCAGCAGCCAAAATCCTGGGCGGCAGATACAAGAGACCCAGTACTTC
CASSQNPGRQIQETQYF
>.|.|TRBV4-1|TRBJ1-4
TGCGCCAGCAGCCACATACAGGGTTCCAATGAAAAACTGTTTTTT
CASSHIQGSNEKLFF
>once|.|TRBV20-1|TRBJ1-5
TGCAGTGCTAGAGCTGAAGATCAGCCCCAGCATTTT
CSARAEDQPQHF
>.|TRBD1|TRBV12-3/TRBV12-4|TRBJ1-6
TGTGCCAGCAGTGCCGGGACAGCTCGGAATTCACCCCTCCACTTT
CASSAGTARNSPLHF
>.|.|TRBV6-5|TRBJ2-1
TGTGCCAGCAGGCAGACGGAGGGCTCCTACAATGAGCAGTTCTTC
CASRQTEGSYNEQFF
>.|.|TRBV6-6|TRBJ2-1
TGTGCCAGCAGTACATTATCCGGGGAAGAGCAGTTCTTC
CASSTLSGEEQFF
>.|.|TRBV20-1|TRBJ1-2
TGCAGTGCTAGCTCGTCCTATGGCTACACCTTC
CSASSSYGYTF
>.|TRBD1|TRBV29-1|TRBJ2-3
TGCAGCGGGGGGGGCATCGACAGGGGGCTAGATACGCAGTATTTT
CSGGGIDRGLDTQYF
>.|TRBD1|TRBV4-1|TRBJ2-3
TGCGCCAGCAGCCAACCCGGGACAGGTGCTACGCAGTATTTT
CASSQPGTGATQYF
>once|TRBD2|TRBV9|TRBJ2-1
TGTGCCAGCAGCGTAGCTCCCGGAGCGGGAGGGTCTAGGGAGCAGTTCTTC
CASSVAPGAGGSREQFF
>.|TRBD2|TRBV7-8|TRBJ2-1
TGTGCCAGCAGCTCCACCCGAGCGGGAGGGTCCTACAATGAGCAGTTC
CASSSTRAGGSYNEQF
>.|.|TRBV30|TRBJ2-3
TGTGCCTGGAGTGTTCGGCCAGATACGCAGTATTTT
CAWSVRPDTQYF
>few|TRBD1|TRBV10-3|TRBJ2-1
TGTGCCATCAGCAGGACAGGCACCTACAATGAGCAGTTCTTC
CAISRTGTYNEQFF
>.|TRBD1|TRBV7-2|TRBJ1-4
TGTGCCAGCAGCTCCGCCCCGCCCGGGACAGGGAATGAAAAACTGTTTTTT
CASSSAPPGTGNEKLFF
>.|.|TRBV12-5|TRBJ2-5
TGTGCTAGTGGTATTGACAGGGAGACCCAGTACTTC
CASGIDRETQYF
>.|TRBD1|TRBV29-1|TRBJ1-1
TGCAGCGCCGGGACAGCCTTGAACACTGAAGCTTTCTTT
CSAGTALNTEAFF